The rows below give T cell receptor beta chains drawn from one sample of a study of CD8 T cells in Susac syndrome. TCRdb used MiXCR to reprocess the immunoSEQ multiplex PCR reads, holding one entry per CDR3 protein. The table shows some 100,000 distinct CDR3 sequences, with roughly 95% occurring only once. The sample taken for sequencing was CD4+ T cells from PBMCs. The receptors here all came from a human donor in good health. CDR3s include the opening cysteine and the closing phenylalanine or tryptophan. D genes are given only for firm matches. Expanded clones get a size class; other rows say once, few or many, or leave the size out.

>TRBD1|TRBJ2-7|.|TRBV28
TGTGCCAGCAGGGGGACAGGGGGCTGGTACGAGCAGTACTTC
CASRGTGGWYEQYF
>.|TRBJ2-1|.|TRBV30
TGTGCCTGGAGTGTTGGAAGAGGACTACCGAAAACTTACAATGAGCAGTTCTTC
CAWSVGRGLPKTYNEQFF
>.|TRBJ2-3|.|TRBV7-2
TGTGCCAGCAGCTCCGGCGCGGCGGGAAAAACCGATACGCAGTATTTT
CASSSGAAGKTDTQYF
>.|TRBJ1-6|.|TRBV7-2
TGTGCCAGCAGCTTAAGGGGACAACAGTCCCCGTCCCTCCACTTT
CASSLRGQQSPSLHF
>.|TRBJ1-1|.|TRBV2
TGTGCCAGCAGTGACAGCAACACTGAAGCTTTCTTT
CASSDSNTEAFF
>TRBD1|TRBJ2-5|.|TRBV24-1
TGTGCCACCAGACAGGGGGCCCAAGAGACCCAGTACTTC
CATRQGAQETQYF
>.|TRBJ2-5|.|TRBV3-1
TGTGCCAGCAGCCAAGCGGACCGAGCATTGAAAGAGACCCAGTACTTC
CASSQADRALKETQYF
>.|TRBJ2-7|.|TRBV24-1
TGTGCCACCAGTGATTTACAGGGCCACGAGCAGTACTTC
CATSDLQGHEQYF
>TRBD1|TRBJ1-5|.|TRBV24-1
TGTGCCACCGCGACAGGGGGCAATCAGCCCCAGCATTTT
CATATGGNQPQHF
>.|TRBJ2-5|few|TRBV7-2
TGTGCCAGCAGCTTCGGCTTCCAAGAGACCCAGTACTTC
CASSFGFQETQYF
>TRBD1|TRBJ2-7|.|TRBV12-3/TRBV12-4
TGTGCCAGCAGTCATACAGGGGGCCACTCCTACGAGCAGTACTTC
CASSHTGGHSYEQYF
>TRBD2|TRBJ2-3|.|TRBV12-3/TRBV12-4
TGTGCCAGCAGTCCGACTAGCGGGGGGGATACGCAGTATTTT
CASSPTSGGDTQYF
>TRBD2|TRBJ2-7|.|TRBV5-1
TGCGCCAGCAGCTTGGGCTCAGCGGGAGTGACCTACGAGCAGTACTTC
CASSLGSAGVTYEQYF
>TRBD2|TRBJ2-5|.|TRBV7-2
TGTGCCAGCAGCTTCGGCCCGCGGGAGGAGACCCAGTACTTC
CASSFGPREETQYF
>.|TRBJ2-3|.|TRBV30
TGTGCCTGGAGTTTGGACACGACGTGGGATACGCAGTATTTT
CAWSLDTTWDTQYF
>.|TRBJ1-3|.|TRBV7-9
TGTGCCAGCAGCTTAGAAAGAGGAAACACCATATATTTT
CASSLERGNTIYF
>.|TRBJ2-5|.|TRBV18
TGTGCCAGCTCACCACGGCGGGAGACCCAGTACTTC
CASSPRRETQYF
>.|TRBJ2-2|.|TRBV2
TGTGCCAGCACTGCTGGCCGAACCCCTAACACCGGGGAGCTGTTTTTT
CASTAGRTPNTGELFF
>TRBD1|TRBJ2-7|.|TRBV5-1
TGCGCCAGCAGCTCGATGGTACTTCGGGACAGCCCCTACGAGCAGTACTTC
CASSSMVLRDSPYEQYF
>.|TRBJ2-1|.|TRBV7-9
TGTGCCAGCAGCTTAGGTGGGCTGGGTGTAAACAATGAGCAGTTCTTC
CASSLGGLGVNNEQFF
>.|TRBJ2-1|once|TRBV20-1
TGCAGTGCTAGAGAACAGCGGTGGCTAGGAGAGCAGTTCTTC
CSAREQRWLGEQFF
>TRBD1|TRBJ2-5|.|TRBV20-1
TGCAGTGTTCAGGGGGCCATTGAGGAGACCCAGTACTTC
CSVQGAIEETQYF
>.|TRBJ1-1|.|TRBV2
TGTGCCAGCAAGTTCGGGGGCCTGAACACTGAAGCTTTCTTT
CASKFGGLNTEAFF
>.|TRBJ1-5|.|TRBV7-9
TGTGCCAGCAGCTTAGCGTTTACAGGCGATAGCAATCAGCCCCAGCATTTT
CASSLAFTGDSNQPQHF
>TRBD1|TRBJ2-5|.|TRBV4-3
TGCGCCAGCAGCCAAGGACCCGGACAGGGGAGAGAGACCCAGTACTTC
CASSQGPGQGRETQYF
>.|TRBJ2-3|.|TRBV7-3
TGTGCCAGCAGCTTAACGGACACAGATACGCAGTATTTT
CASSLTDTDTQYF
>.|TRBJ2-1|.|TRBV4-2
TGTGCCAGCAGCCAAGAGGGGCTTGGGAATGAGCAGTTCTTC
CASSQEGLGNEQFF
>TRBD1|TRBJ2-3|.|TRBV20-1
TGCAGTGCTGCGGACAGGCAAAAAGATACGCAGTATTTT
CSAADRQKDTQYF
>.|TRBJ1-1|.|TRBV23-1
TGCGCCAGGGGAACAGGGTGTTCTGAAGCTTTCTTT
CARGTGCSEAFF
>.|TRBJ2-2|few|TRBV2
TGTGCCAGCAGCCGCGAAAACACCGGGGAGCTGTTTTTT
CASSRENTGELFF
>TRBD1|TRBJ2-7|.|TRBV9
TGTGCCAGCAGCGTAGCCCCGGGACAGGGTGCTTCCGAGCAGTACTTC
CASSVAPGQGASEQYF
>.|TRBJ2-7|.|TRBV20-1
TGCAGTGCTCCACAAGGCCTACCTGAGCTGGGGCTCGAGCAGTACTTC
CSAPQGLPELGLEQYF
>TRBD1|TRBJ2-7|once|TRBV4-2
TGTGCCAGCAGCCACCCGGACAGGGCCTACGAGCAGTACTTC
CASSHPDRAYEQYF
>.|TRBJ1-1|.|TRBV27
TGTGCCAGCAATGAGATTTGCAGGGAAGCTTTCTTT
CASNEICREAFF
>.|TRBJ2-2|.|TRBV7-2
TGTGCCAGCAGCTTGACCGCGAACACCGGGGAGCTGTTTTTT
CASSLTANTGELFF
>.|TRBJ2-7|.|TRBV19
TGTGCCGGTAGTATAGATGGGCCCCGTAAAAGAACCTACGAGCAGTACTTC
CAGSIDGPRKRTYEQYF
>TRBD1|TRBJ2-3|.|TRBV7-3
TGTGCCAGCAGCCTCACCGGGACAGGGTCTTTAGTAGATACGCAGTATTTT
CASSLTGTGSLVDTQYF
>.|TRBJ2-5|.|TRBV20-1
TGCAGTGCGCCCGTGGCCGAAGAGACCCAGTACTTC
CSAPVAEETQYF
>.|TRBJ2-3|.|TRBV6-6
TGTGCCAGCAGTTACCGGGACTCAAGCACAGATACGCAGTATTTT
CASSYRDSSTDTQYF
>.|TRBJ1-1|.|TRBV29-1
TGCAGCGTTGAAGTAGGCGGGGCGGGCACTGAAGCTTTCTTT
CSVEVGGAGTEAFF
>TRBD1|TRBJ2-7|.|TRBV5-4
TGTGCCAGCAGCTTTGCCCAGGGGGTGGGCGAGCAGTACTTC
CASSFAQGVGEQYF
>.|TRBJ2-5|.|TRBV18
TGTGCCAGCTCACAACGACAGTTACAAGAGACCCAGTACTTC
CASSQRQLQETQYF
>.|TRBJ2-7|.|TRBV18
TGTGCCAGCTCAAGTCGCTACGAGCAGTACTTC
CASSSRYEQYF
>.|TRBJ2-7|.|TRBV27
TGTGCCAGCAGTCCCCGCCCTAACGAGCAGTACTTC
CASSPRPNEQYF
>.|TRBJ2-3|.|TRBV7-9
TGTGCCAGCAGCCATCTACGACTAGGAAAAGATACGCAGTATTTT
CASSHLRLGKDTQYF
>TRBD1|TRBJ2-2|.|TRBV3-1
TGTGCCAGCAGCCAACTCCTCGGGACAGGGGGCGCCGGGGAGCTGTTTTTT
CASSQLLGTGGAGELFF
>.|TRBJ1-1|.|TRBV20-1
TGCAGTGCTAGAACCGCCATCGACACTGAAGCTTTCTTT
CSARTAIDTEAFF
>TRBD2|TRBJ2-5|.|TRBV7-2
TGTGCCAGCAGCCCAAACCCCCGGACTAGCGGGAGGGGGGAGACCCAGTACTTC
CASSPNPRTSGRGETQYF
>.|TRBJ2-1|.|TRBV24-1
TGTGCCACCAGTGAGTCAGGGGTTAGCTCCTACAATGAGCAGTTCTTC
CATSESGVSSYNEQFF
>.|TRBJ2-2|.|TRBV18
TGTGCCAGCTCACCCACTACGCTGACAGTCAACACCGGGGAGCTGTTTTTT
CASSPTTLTVNTGELFF
>.|TRBJ2-7|.|TRBV7-9
TGTGCCAGCAGCTTAGAAGCTTGGGGGGAATCCTACGAGCAGTACTTC
CASSLEAWGESYEQYF
>.|TRBJ1-1|.|TRBV3-1
TGTGCCAGCAGCCAAGACCCCCCGGCCACTGAAGCTTTCTTT
CASSQDPPATEAFF
>.|TRBJ1-6|.|TRBV7-3
TGTGCCAGCAGCTTAAGGGGAAGCTCCTATAATTCACCCCTCCACTTT
CASSLRGSSYNSPLHF
>.|TRBJ2-5|.|TRBV25-1
TGTGCCAGCAGTGAATTAGGGAGCCAAGAGACCCAGTACTTC
CASSELGSQETQYF